These 8 T cell receptor beta chains were sequenced from one sample in a study of identical twins (dated by TCRdb to between 2015 and 2016). Libraries were built with 5' RACE. For sequencing, an Illumina HiSeq 2000 was employed. Using fastp trimming at Q25 and MiXCR clonotype assembly, TCRdb reanalyzed the public sequencing data and kept in-frame beta chains. Identical CDR3 protein sequences are pooled into one entry, listed with their most common genes and DNA. This sample lists hundreds of thousands of distinct CDR3 sequences; approximately 13% were detected once. The ten top clones hold about 7% of the sample. These data also formed part of another study, on yellow fever vaccine responses in identical twins.

Sequencing input: CD8+ T cells sorted from blood. The receptor set was obtained from a woman aged 18-29 years in good health.

In its sample, this clonotype was seen a few times. The chain uses TRBV6-2 or TRBV6-3 and TRBJ1-1; D gene uncertain. V lost 6 bases and J 4 bases, leaving 12 bases between the germline ends. Germline V lookup: CDR1 MNHEY, CDR2 SVGEGT. The CDR3 is 13 residues long. CDR3 residues: CASSSGRATEAFF. The CDR3 coding sequence is TGTGCCAGCAGCTCCGGGAGGGCCACTGAAGCTTTCTTT.

There are a few counts of this clonotype. CDR3 DNA sequence: TGTGCCAGCAGCCCCTCGGACAGGAGCGGCTACACCTTC. It specifies CASSPSDRSGYTF. This rearrangement joins TRBV11-2 to TRBJ1-2; 7 nucleotides align to TRBD1. Per the germline V gene, CDR1 is SGHAT and CDR2 is FQNNGV. V shed 5 bases and J 8 bases; nucleotides not matched to a gene: 8. The CDR3 sequence is 13 residues long.

Remarks on this clonotype: A much bigger clone sits one base away, suggesting this may be a read error. This sequence joins TRBV5-1 and TRBJ2-7, with 11 bases fitting TRBD1. This CDR3 is built from 15 residues. V shed 0 bases, J shed 3 bases, and the junction held 2 bases outside the gene matches. Germline V gene lookup returns CDR1 SGHRS and CDR2 YFSETQ. CDR3 in amino acids: CASSLGTGGLYEQYV. In DNA form, the CDR3 reads TGCGCCAGCAGCTTGGGGACAGGGGGCCTCTACGAGCAGTACGTC.

This clonotype was found a few times. The CDR3 DNA reads TGCGCCAGCAGCCAGAGGACTAGCGGGAGTGGGGAGACCCAGTACTTC. Translated, it gives CASSQRTSGSGETQYF. The chain is built from TRBV4-1 and TRBJ2-5; 13 bases map to TRBD2. Germline trimming cut 3 bases from V and 5 bases from J; bases unmatched to any gene: 6. This CDR3 is built from 16 residues. The germline CDR1 and CDR2 sequences are MGHRA and YSYEKL.

The chain combines TRBV5-1 with TRBJ2-7; TRBD2 aligns across 8 bases. The CDR3 covers 17 residues. Per germline, CDR1 SGHRS and CDR2 YFSETQ. The V segment lost 3 bases and the J segment 0 bases; nucleotides outside the gene matches: 11. The CDR3 nucleotides read TGCGCCAGCAGCTCTGTAGCGCGAAGCGGGGGCTCCTACGAGCAGTACGTC. This sequence encodes CASSSVARSGGSYEQYV.

The chain carries TRBV20-1 and TRBJ2-1; TRBD2 agrees at 7 bases. Germline-derived CDR1 and CDR2 are DFQATT and SNEGSKA (reference sequence). J was trimmed by 5 bases and V by 4 bases; bases with no gene match: 5. The CDR3 extends over 13 amino acids. The chain's CDR3 is CSAKAGKNNEQFF. In DNA form, the CDR3 reads TGCAGTGCTAAAGCGGGAAAAAACAATGAGCAGTTCTTC.

The chain is built from TRBV5-1 and TRBJ2-2; a possible D gene is TRBD2 (5 bases). Trimming removed 1 base at V and 5 bases at J, with 9 bases between. CDR1 is SGHRS and CDR2 is YFSETQ in the germline V gene. CDR3 length: 14 residues. The CDR3 region has the DNA TGCGCCAGCAGCTTGATTGAGGGAACCGGGGAGCTGTTTTTT. Protein product: CASSLIEGTGELFF.

The chain uses TRBV5-6 and TRBJ1-3; D gene unclear. The V gene's germline CDR1 is SGHDT and CDR2 YYEEEE. Trimming left V 2 bases short and J 0 bases short, with 9 bases between. This CDR3 is built from 15 residues. The CDR3 coding sequence is TGTGCCAGCAGCTTAGGTAGCCTCTCTGGAAACACCATATATTTT. Protein sequence: CASSLGSLSGNTIYF.